This T cell receptor beta chain was sequenced during a study of blood T cell repertoires in COVID-19. Study-level background: Nucleic acid was either cDNA or gDNA, and it came from T cells, B-cell-depleted T cells, or PBMCs.

Data came from immunoSEQ multiplex PCR; TCRdb stores just in-frame clones and leaves some out. Found here are about 370,000 clones, around 87% of them singletons; the top ten hold 10%. Seattle patients were enrolled during active infection and followed longitudinally. CDR3 length equals 18 residues. V was pared by 6 bases and J by 1 base, with 8 bases of the junction left unmatched. Germline values: CDR1 LNHNV, CDR2 YYDKDF (reference sequence). The sample comprised peripheral blood. This receptor was obtained from a woman under 40 with COVID-19, enrolled during active disease. The chain has TRBV15 and TRBJ2-4, with 14 bases lining up with TRBD2. For the CDR3, the DNA is TGTGCCACCAGGGGGGGACTAGCGGGAGATAGGGCCAAAAACATTCAGTACTTC. As protein: CATRGGLAGDRAKNIQYF.